The entry below gives a single T cell receptor (beta chain) sequence along with its context. In the authors' workflow: Amplification with reference gene primers provided the estimates of nucleated cell counts. This table comes from immunoSEQ multiplex PCR, and its TCRdb copy is limited to in-frame clones, with some not included. V, J and clone size derive from that table, while D and trimming were established from the DNA sequence. The table has some 220,000 clones, approximately 85% seen once; the top ten hold approximately 2.4%. These data belong to a study of blood T cell repertoires in COVID-19. Turning to the study itself: Donors in the United States, Italy and Spain gave samples during acute or convalescent COVID-19. The analysed material was cDNA or gDNA that came from T cells, B-cell-depleted T cells, or PBMCs.

Enrolment of Seattle patients took place during active infection, and they were followed longitudinally. The sequence derives from a woman in her 70s with COVID-19, enrolled during active disease. The material sequenced was peripheral blood.

The CDR3 DNA reads TGTGCCAGCAGTGAAGACAGGAAAGGCGCTGAAGCTTTCTTT. This translates into CASSEDRKGAEAFF. J is TRBJ1-1 and V is TRBV25-1; possible D gene TRBD1, 6 bases. This CDR3 comprises 14 residues. Trimming stripped 2 bases from V and 6 bases from J, with 13 bases between. The V gene's germline CDR1 is MGHDK and CDR2 SYGVNS.